This entry describes one T cell receptor (beta chain). V lost 0 bases, J lost 3 bases, and 19 bases lay in between. The germline V gene has CDR1 SGHDT and CDR2 YYEEEE. The CDR3 contains 17 residues. Sequencing used immunoSEQ multiplex PCR; TCRdb keeps in-frame clones, though not all of them. In the table there are about 320,000 clones, around nine tenths of which are singletons. This entry belongs to a study of shared clonotypes between healthy human individuals. The specimen sequenced was memory CD8+ T cells sorted from blood. The subset was: CD45RO+ cells pooled with CCR7-negative TemRA cells. This receptor was taken from a man aged 18 to 30 in good health. The gene calls are TRBV5-6 and TRBJ2-7; D possibly uses TRBD1 or TRBD2 (6 bases each). The CDR3 loop is CASSLDLEWGAIYEQYF. The CDR3 nucleotides are TGTGCCAGCAGCTTGGACCTGGAGTGGGGGGCGATCTACGAGCAGTACTTC.